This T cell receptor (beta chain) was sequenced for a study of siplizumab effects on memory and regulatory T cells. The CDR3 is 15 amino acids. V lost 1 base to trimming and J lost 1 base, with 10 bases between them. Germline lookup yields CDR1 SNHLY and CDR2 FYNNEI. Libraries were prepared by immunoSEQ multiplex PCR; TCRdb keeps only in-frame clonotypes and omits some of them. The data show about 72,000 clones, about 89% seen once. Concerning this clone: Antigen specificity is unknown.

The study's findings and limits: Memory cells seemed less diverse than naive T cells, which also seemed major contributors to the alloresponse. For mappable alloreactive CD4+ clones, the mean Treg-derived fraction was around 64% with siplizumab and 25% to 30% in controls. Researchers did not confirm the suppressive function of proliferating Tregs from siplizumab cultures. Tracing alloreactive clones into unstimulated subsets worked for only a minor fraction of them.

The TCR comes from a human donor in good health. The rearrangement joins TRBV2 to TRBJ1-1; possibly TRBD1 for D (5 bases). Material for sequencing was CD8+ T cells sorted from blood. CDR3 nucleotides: TGTGCCAGCAGTGAAGTCCCGGACAAGAACACTGAAGCTTTCTTT. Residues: CASSEVPDKNTEAFF.